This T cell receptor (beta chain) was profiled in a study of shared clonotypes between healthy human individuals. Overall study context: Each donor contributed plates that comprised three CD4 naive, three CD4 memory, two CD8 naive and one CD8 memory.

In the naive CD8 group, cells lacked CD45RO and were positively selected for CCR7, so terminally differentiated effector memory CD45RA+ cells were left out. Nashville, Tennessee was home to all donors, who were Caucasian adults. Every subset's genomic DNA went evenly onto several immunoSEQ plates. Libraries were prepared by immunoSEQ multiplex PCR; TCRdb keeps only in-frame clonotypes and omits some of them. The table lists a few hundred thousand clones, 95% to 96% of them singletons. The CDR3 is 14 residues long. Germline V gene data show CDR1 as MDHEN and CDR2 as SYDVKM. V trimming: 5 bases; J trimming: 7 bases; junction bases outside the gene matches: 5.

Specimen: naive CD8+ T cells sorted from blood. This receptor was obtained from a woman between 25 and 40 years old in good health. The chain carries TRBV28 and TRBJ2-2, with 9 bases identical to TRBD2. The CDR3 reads CASSPQREVGELFF. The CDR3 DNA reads TGTGCCAGCAGTCCCCAGCGGGAGGTCGGGGAGCTGTTTTTT.